Presented here are 31 T cell receptor beta chains from one specimen sequenced in a study of cytomegalovirus exposure and HLA in healthy donors. Only in-frame clones appear in the TCRdb table, and some are missing; sequencing was by immunoSEQ multiplex PCR. The sample has some 70,000 clones, approximately 86% seen once; the top ten hold about 3%. The sample was PBMCs. Every receptor here comes from a man aged 25-45 years in good health and CMV-seronegative.

The rearrangement links TRBV6-5 to TRBJ2-4; no clear D. Germline loops: CDR1 MNHEY, CDR2 SVGAGI. Deletions cut 6 bases from V and 0 bases from J, with 6 bases between. The CDR3 has 13 amino acids. The CDR3 sequence: CASSSLAKNIQYF. The DNA for the CDR3 is TGTGCCAGCAGCTCTCTAGCCAAAAACATTCAGTACTTC.

The V and J genes are TRBV7-8 and TRBJ2-1, with 11 bases lining up with TRBD2. The CDR3 is made up of 13 amino acids. CDR1 and CDR2 (germline): SGHVS, FQNEAQ. Losses at the gene ends were 5 bases for V and 14 bases for J; bases not matched to a gene: 8. The CDR3 here is CASSLLAGVQKFF. DNA for the CDR3: TGTGCCAGCAGCCTACTAGCGGGAGTTCAGAAGTTCTTC.

The chain is built from TRBV10-3 and TRBJ2-4, with TRBD1 identical over 8 bases. Unmatched junction bases numbered 6, after V lost 3 bases and J lost 8 bases. CDR3 length equals 14 residues. The germline gives CDR1 ENHRY, CDR2 SYGVKD. The CDR3 spells CAISDPGGPDIQYF. In DNA, the CDR3 is TGTGCCATCAGTGACCCAGGGGGCCCAGACATTCAGTACTTC.

This rearrangement joins TRBV4-3 to TRBJ2-5, with 8 bases aligning to TRBD2. CDR3 size: 17 residues. Per germline, CDR1 LGHNA and CDR2 YSLEER. With V trimmed by 0 bases and J by 5 bases, 11 bases remained unmatched. The CDR3 DNA is TGCGCCAGCAGCCAAGAATGGACCGGACTAGCTTCGGAGACCCAGTACTTC. Translation gives CASSQEWTGLASETQYF.

The CDR3 here is CASSQDIPGQFWDSPLHF. In DNA, the CDR3 is TGTGCCAGCAGCCAAGATATCCCGGGACAGTTTTGGGACTCACCCCTCCACTTT. The V and J genes are TRBV4-2 and TRBJ1-6; 7 bases agree with TRBD1. J was trimmed by 10 bases and V by 0 bases; bases with no gene match: 15. The CDR3 totals 18 residues. CDR1 and CDR2 from the germline V gene are LGHNA and YNFKEQ.

V usage is TRBV27 and J usage is TRBJ1-2; D is uncertain. Trimming pared 6 bases from V and 4 bases from J, leaving 12 bases between. The CDR3 is made up of 13 amino acids. In germline, CDR1 is MNHEY, CDR2 SMNVEV (reference sequence). In nucleotides, the CDR3 is TGTGCCAGCAGCTCAGAACCCTTCTATGGCTACACCTTC. It codes for CASSSEPFYGYTF.

The chain joins TRBV5-4 to TRBJ2-7; tentative D call: TRBD2 (6 bases). The V end was cut by 0 bases, the J end by 2 bases, with 6 bases between. This CDR3 is built from 13 residues. The germline CDR1 and CDR2 sequences are SGHNT and YYREEE (reference sequence). CDR3 in DNA: TGTGCCAGCAGCTTGGGCGGGACCTACGAGCAGTACGTC. Its protein is CASSLGGTYEQYV.

The J gene is TRBJ2-1, the V gene TRBV28; 8 bases are a match to TRBD1. Germline V gene lookup returns CDR1 MDHEN and CDR2 SYDVKM. The trim removed 5 bases at V and 8 bases at J, leaving 8 bases unmatched. The CDR3 has 14 residues. The CDR3 bases are TGTGCCAGCAGTCGACCAAGACAGGGGTATGAGCAGTTCTTC. Translated: CASSRPRQGYEQFF. Full variable domain (rest looked up from reference TRBV28 and TRBJ2-1): DVKVTQSSRYLVKRTGEKVFLECVQDMDHENMFWYRQDPGLGLRLIYFSYDVKMKEKGDIPEGYSVSREKKERFSLILESASTNQTSMYLCASSRPRQGYEQFFGPGTRLTVL.

In its sample, this clone was seen once. J is TRBJ2-5 and V is TRBV9; a possible D gene is TRBD2 (6 bases). CDR1 SGDLS and CDR2 YYNGEE come from the germline V gene. Trimming shortened V by 0 bases and J by 3 bases, and 12 bases separated the two germline ends. This CDR3 has 15 residues. CDR3 in DNA: TGTGCCAGCAGCGTAGGGGCGGGCGGGGAAGAGACCCAGTACTTC. Protein sequence: CASSVGAGGEETQYF.

The J gene is TRBJ1-1, the V gene TRBV11-2; D perhaps matches TRBD1 (5 bases). Trimming took 1 base from V and 10 from J, leaving 10 bases between them. CDR3 length equals 12 residues. Germline V gene lookup returns CDR1 SGHAT and CDR2 FQNNGV. The CDR3 region is CASSLAGGTAFF. The CDR3 nucleotides read TGTGCCAGCAGCTTAGCCGGCGGGACAGCTTTCTTT.

This chain uses TRBV5-1 with TRBJ1-2, with a possible D match to TRBD1 (5 bases). Trimming removed 6 bases from V and 6 bases from J, with 33 bases in between. Germline CDR1 and CDR2: SGHRS and YFSETQ. This CDR3 has 19 amino acids. The CDR3 DNA follows: TGCGCCAGCACGGGGGTACCGGGGCTTGGCGGACTAGGCTCGCATGGCTACACCTTC. Translating it yields CASTGVPGLGGLGSHGYTF.

The chain carries TRBV9 and TRBJ1-5; D is perhaps TRBD1 (5 bases). The CDR3 sequence is 14 residues long. Germline CDR1 is SGDLS and CDR2 is YYNGEE. Trimming left V 0 bases short and J 4 bases short, with 8 bases between. The CDR3 protein is CASSVGGGNQPQHF. CDR3 in DNA: TGTGCCAGCAGCGTAGGTGGGGGGAATCAGCCCCAGCATTTT. Supplemented by reference TRBV9 and TRBJ1-5, the full variable domain reads DSGVTQTPKHLITATGQRVTLRCSPRSGDLSVYWYQQSLDQGLQFLIQYYNGEERAKGNILERFSAQQFPDLHSELNLSSLELGDSALYFCASSVGGGNQPQHFGDGTRLSIL.

CDR3 DNA: TGTGCCAGCAGCCAAGTTGAGAGAAATTCACCCCTCCACTTT. Its protein product is CASSQVERNSPLHF. This chain links TRBV4-2 with TRBJ1-6; D not resolved. Germline V CDR1 and CDR2: LGHNA, YNFKEQ. Trimming cost V 1 base and J 7 bases, with 8 bases left between them. The CDR3 loop spans 14 amino acids.

J is TRBJ1-2 and V is TRBV28, with no clear D. Germline CDR1 MDHEN, CDR2 SYDVKM. CDR3 length: 13 amino acids. V was shortened by 2 bases and J by 4 bases, with 8 bases between the two germline ends. CDR3 amino acids: CASSLGQIYGYTF. CDR3 coding DNA: TGTGCCAGCAGTTTAGGGCAGATCTATGGCTACACCTTC.

The chain joins TRBV5-5 to TRBJ2-3; no definite D call. Trimming left V 3 bases short and J 6 bases short, with 14 bases between. CDR1 is SGHKS, CDR2 YYEKEE, per germline (reference sequence). This CDR3 is built from 14 residues. The CDR3 bases are TGTGCCAGCAGCTCCCCGTTGACTTTTGATACGCAGTATTTT. Its translation is CASSSPLTFDTQYF.

The chain joins TRBV6-1 to TRBJ1-2; 8 bases match TRBD1. There are 14 residues in the CDR3. V gave up 3 bases and J gave up 5 bases; unmatched junction bases: 5. Looked up from germline, CDR1 is MNHNS and CDR2 is SASEGT. CDR3 region: CASSEGRQGYGYTF. The DNA of the CDR3 is TGTGCCAGCAGTGAGGGCAGACAGGGGTATGGCTACACCTTC.

This clone occurred a few times. The gene calls are TRBV4-1 and TRBJ2-7; 7 bases fit TRBD1. Germline-derived CDR1 and CDR2 are MGHRA and YSYEKL. This CDR3 region has 15 residues. V lost 3 bases and J lost 3; bases outside the gene matches: 8. As DNA, the CDR3 is TGCGCCAGCAGCCACCCGGACAGGCTCAGCTACGAGCAGTACTTC. Translation: CASSHPDRLSYEQYF.

CDR3 sequence: CAWTIAGGINEQFF. The CDR3 region has the DNA TGTGCCTGGACCATAGCGGGAGGGATCAATGAGCAGTTCTTC. The chain employs TRBV30 and TRBJ2-1; 11 nucleotides line up with TRBD2. The CDR3 is made up of 14 amino acids. The J segment lost 6 bases and the V segment lost 4 bases, leaving 5 bases of the junction unmatched. The V gene's germline CDR1 is GTSNPN and CDR2 SVGIG (reference sequence).

This clone was counted a few times. The chain couples TRBV5-4 to TRBJ2-1; 13 bases are shared with TRBD2. With 4 bases clipped from V and 5 bases from J, the junction kept 12 bases outside the gene matches. This CDR3 comprises 18 residues. Germline-derived CDR1 and CDR2 are SGHNT and YYREEE (reference sequence). CDR3 coding DNA: TGTGCCAGCAGCCCAACCTATTTACTAGCGGGAGGGAACAATGAGCAGTTCTTC. Translating gives CASSPTYLLAGGNNEQFF.

The chain employs TRBV6-1 and TRBJ2-5, with D possibly being TRBD2 (6 bases). The CDR3 contains 14 residues. Trimming took off 7 bases at V and 4 bases at J, with 16 bases between the two ends. CDR1 and CDR2 from the germline V gene are MNHNS and SASEGT. The CDR3 protein is CASMWGDGTETQYF. The CDR3 DNA reads TGTGCCAGCATGTGGGGGGATGGGACAGAGACCCAGTACTTC.

The chain has TRBV5-4 and TRBJ2-1; 8 positions agree with TRBD1. Trimming at V came to 4 bases and at J to 2 bases, leaving 17 bases not matched to a gene. The length of the CDR3 is 19 residues. The germline V gene has CDR1 SGHNT and CDR2 YYREEE (reference sequence). The CDR3 region has the DNA TGTGCCAGCAGCGGTCCCGGGACAGGTTTTTACGGGGCCTACAATGAGCAGTTCTTC. Residues: CASSGPGTGFYGAYNEQFF.

This rearrangement joins TRBV30 to TRBJ1-1; a weak D match, TRBD1 (6 bases). This CDR3 is built from 13 residues. Germline V gives CDR1 GTSNPN, CDR2 SVGIG (reference sequence). The V and J ends lost 3 bases and 1 base respectively, with 9 bases between them. The CDR3 loop is CAWSKTGNTEAFF. CDR3 in DNA: TGTGCCTGGAGCAAGACAGGGAACACTGAAGCTTTCTTT. Filled out from reference TRBV30 and TRBJ1-1, the complete variable domain reads SQTIHQWPATLVQPVGSPLSLECTVEGTSNPNLYWYRQAAGRGLQLLFYSVGIGQISSEVPQNLSASRPQDRQFILSSKKLLLSDSGFYLCAWSKTGNTEAFFGQGTRLTVV.

Here the CDR3 reads CASSLLAETGELFF. CDR3 DNA: TGTGCCAGCAGTCTACTAGCGGAGACCGGGGAGCTGTTTTTT. The rearrangement links TRBV6-4 to TRBJ2-2; 8 nucleotides line up with TRBD2. This CDR3 has 14 residues. The germline gives CDR1 MRHNA, CDR2 SNTAGT. V lost 5 bases to trimming and J lost 5 bases; unmatched junction nucleotides: 4.

About this clone: One junction end does not reproduce the germline sequence, and a read error may be involved. This chain joins TRBV10-3 and TRBJ2-7; 10 bases map to TRBD1. The CDR3 is 11 amino acids. CDR1 is ENHRY, CDR2 SYGVKD, per germline. The DNA for the CDR3 is TGTGCCATCACTCGGGGGACAGGGGTAAGCTTC. This gives the protein CAITRGTGVSF.

The V and J genes are TRBV4-3 and TRBJ2-7; perhaps TRBD2 as D (5 bases). With 4 bases removed from V and 0 bases from J, the gap between germline ends came to 10 bases. The CDR3 length is 14 residues. The germline CDR1 and CDR2 sequences are LGHNA and YSLEER. CDR3 sequence reads: CASSLERYSYEQYF. The DNA of the CDR3 is TGCGCCAGCAGCCTAGAGCGGTACTCCTACGAGCAGTACTTC.

This clone was found once. J is TRBJ1-3 and V is TRBV6-5; D unclear. This CDR3 is built from 16 residues. The germline gives CDR1 MNHEY, CDR2 SVGAGI. Trimming shortened V by 2 bases and J by 0 bases, and 11 bases separated the two germline ends. CDR3 protein: CASSYSSPVSGNTIYF. The DNA for the CDR3 is TGTGCCAGCAGTTACAGCTCGCCGGTCTCTGGAAACACCATATATTTT.

The chain couples TRBV5-1 to TRBJ2-7; no firm D call. V was clipped by 6 bases and J by 6 bases, with 19 bases between them. Germline CDR1 is SGHRS and CDR2 is YFSETQ. The CDR3 has 14 residues. The CDR3 DNA reads as TGCGCCAGCAAGCGAGGCCCCTCGGATGGCGAGCAGTACGTC. Amino acid sequence: CASKRGPSDGEQYV.

This clone appeared once. Different DNA sequences within this sample yield the same CDR3. This chain links TRBV7-2 with TRBJ2-7, with no clear D. The CDR3 runs to 12 residues. CDR1 and CDR2 from the germline V gene are SGHTA and FQGNSA. V lost 3 bases and J lost 0, with 3 bases in between. CDR3 nucleotides: TGTGCCAGCAGCTTGAGCTCCTACGAGCAGTACTTC. Translation: CASSLSSYEQYF.

This sequence joins TRBV5-1 and TRBJ2-7, with a possible D match to TRBD1 (6 bases). There are 14 residues in the CDR3. The germline gives CDR1 SGHRS, CDR2 YFSETQ. V gave up 0 bases and J gave up 5 bases, with 12 bases separating them. CDR3 region: CASSLAQGLDEQYF. The CDR3 coding sequence is TGCGCCAGCAGCTTGGCACAGGGTCTCGACGAGCAGTACTTC.

The chain has TRBV5-4 and TRBJ2-5, with D possibly matching TRBD2 (6 bases). Trimming removed 1 base at V and 1 base at J, with 8 bases between. Germline V gene sequence: CDR1 SGHNT, CDR2 YYREEE (reference sequence). The CDR3 sequence is 14 residues long. The CDR3: CASSLWTIQETQYF. The CDR3 coding sequence is TGTGCCAGCAGCTTGTGGACTATCCAAGAGACCCAGTACTTC.

This clone showed up just once. The chain links TRBV7-2 to TRBJ2-1; tentatively, D is TRBD2 (5 bases). The V and J ends lost 0 bases and 7 bases respectively, with 19 bases between them. The CDR3 is 17 amino acids. Looked up from germline, CDR1 is SGHTA and CDR2 is FQGNSA. The CDR3 protein is CASSLAYREQRINEQFF. In DNA form, the CDR3 reads TGTGCCAGCAGCTTAGCGTATAGGGAGCAAAGAATTAATGAGCAGTTCTTC.